The source of this T cell receptor (beta chain) is a study of T cells after yellow fever vaccination. Study-wide results and limits: The study found a weaker secondary response that peaked faster, day 5 versus 15.

Via MiXCR, TCRdb re-called the 5' RACE reads, giving one row per CDR3 protein. The profile covers fewer than 450,000 distinct CDR3 sequences, with approximately 4.2% appearing a single time and about 24% taken by the ten largest. With V trimmed by 5 bases and J by 0 bases, 7 bases remained unmatched. This CDR3 comprises 15 residues. Germline V CDR1 and CDR2: SGHRS, YFSETQ. As concerns this clonotype: Its antigen is currently unknown.

Sequencing was performed on PBMCs, taken 5 days after the yellow fever booster vaccination. The receptor comes from a man younger than 35 who received the YFV17D yellow fever vaccine. The chain carries TRBV5-1 and TRBJ1-1; 7 bases match TRBD1. The CDR3 DNA reads as TGCGCCAGCAGTTATAACAGGGGATTGAACACTGAAGCTTTCTTT. The encoded protein is CASSYNRGLNTEAFF.